This is a list of T cell receptor beta chains from one sample in a study of siplizumab effects on memory and regulatory T cells. Profiled with immunoSEQ multiplex PCR; TCRdb holds only in-frame clones, not every one. Of roughly 120,000 clones listed, around 94% are singletons. Input material: non-Treg CD4+ T cells sorted from blood. The source of these receptors is a human donor in good health. Each CDR3 is given with its conserved first and last residue. The D gene is left open where the match is weak. Only some rows state a clone size, as once, few, many or a class for expanded clones.

d_call,j_call,clone_size,v_call,cdr3_nt,cdr3_aa
-,TRBJ1-3,-,TRBV30,TGTGCCTGGAGTGTACTTGGGCTTTTCTCTGGAAACACCATATATTTT,CAWSVLGLFSGNTIYF
TRBD1,TRBJ1-1,-,TRBV6-6,TGTGCCAGCAGGGATACAGGGGGTAGGACTGAAGCTTTCTTT,CASRDTGGRTEAFF
-,TRBJ2-2,-,TRBV7-8,TGTGCCAGCAGCTTACAACAGAGTAACACCGAGGAGCTGTTTTTT,CASSLQQSNTEELFF
-,TRBJ2-2,-,TRBV10-3,TGTGCCATCAGTGTGAGGGGGACCGGGGAGCTGTTTTTT,CAISVRGTGELFF
-,TRBJ1-1,few,TRBV5-1,TGCGCCAGCAGCTTGCGGGTGAACACTGAAGCTTTCTTT,CASSLRVNTEAFF
TRBD2,TRBJ2-5,-,TRBV6-5,TGTGCCATCGCAGACGGGGGGGCCAGGGAGACCCAGTACTTC,CAIADGGARETQYF
TRBD2,TRBJ2-5,-,TRBV4-2,TGTGCCAGCAGCCAAGCGGGGGCTAGCGGGTATAAGATGCAAGAGACCCAGTACTTC,CASSQAGASGYKMQETQYF
TRBD1,TRBJ2-1,once,TRBV5-5,TGTGCCAGCAGCTCGGGACAGGGCTCTTACAATGAGCAGTTCTTC,CASSSGQGSYNEQFF
TRBD2,TRBJ2-1,-,TRBV5-1,TGCGCCAGCAGCTTACTAGCGGGGCGCACCTACAATGAGCAGTTCTTC,CASSLLAGRTYNEQFF
TRBD2,TRBJ2-3,-,TRBV7-4,TGTGCCAGCAGCTCCTGCCCCAGGGTAAGGCTAGCGGGGGATACGCAGTATTTT,CASSSCPRVRLAGDTQYF
TRBD1,TRBJ1-6,-,TRBV27,TGTGCCAGCAGCTCGATGCCGGGACAGGGGAGCTCCTATAATTCACCCCTCCACTTT,CASSSMPGQGSSYNSPLHF
-,TRBJ2-5,-,TRBV19,TGTGCCAGTAGTATGCGGGTGGCGGGCGGACGAGGGGTGGAGACCCAGTACTTC,CASSMRVAGGRGVETQYF
-,TRBJ2-3,-,TRBV6-1,TGTGCCAGCAGTGAAGTTGCGGATACGCAGTATTTT,CASSEVADTQYF
-,TRBJ1-5,-,TRBV23-1,TGCGCCCCCCAGGGAACAGGAACTAATCAGCCCCAGCATTTT,CAPQGTGTNQPQHF
-,TRBJ2-5,-,TRBV5-4,TGTGCCGCAGGTCGGCAGGGAGGTAGGGTTGAGACCCAGTACTTC,CAAGRQGGRVETQYF
-,TRBJ2-1,-,TRBV7-9,TGTGCCAGCAGCTTAGACGGGGGGACATACAATGAGCAGTTCTTC,CASSLDGGTYNEQFF
-,TRBJ1-6,-,TRBV25-1,TGTGCCAGCATGACCGGACAGTATAATTCACCCCTCCACTTT,CASMTGQYNSPLHF